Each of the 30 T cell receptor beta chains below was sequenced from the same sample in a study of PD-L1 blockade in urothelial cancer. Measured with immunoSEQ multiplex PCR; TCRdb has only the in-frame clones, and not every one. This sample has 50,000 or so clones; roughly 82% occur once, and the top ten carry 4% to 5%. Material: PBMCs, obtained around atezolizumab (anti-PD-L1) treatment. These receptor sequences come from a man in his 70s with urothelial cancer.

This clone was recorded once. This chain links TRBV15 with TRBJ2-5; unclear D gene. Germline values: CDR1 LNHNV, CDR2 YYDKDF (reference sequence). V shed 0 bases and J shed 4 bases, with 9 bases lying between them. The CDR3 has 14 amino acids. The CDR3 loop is CATSRDRGIETQYF. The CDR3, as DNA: TGTGCCACCAGCAGAGATCGCGGCATAGAGACCCAGTACTTC.

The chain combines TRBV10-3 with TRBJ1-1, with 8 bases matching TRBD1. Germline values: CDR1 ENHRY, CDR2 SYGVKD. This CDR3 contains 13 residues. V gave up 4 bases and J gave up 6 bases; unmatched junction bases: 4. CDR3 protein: CAISGTGSAEAFF. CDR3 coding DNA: TGTGCCATCAGTGGGACAGGGTCCGCTGAAGCTTTCTTT.

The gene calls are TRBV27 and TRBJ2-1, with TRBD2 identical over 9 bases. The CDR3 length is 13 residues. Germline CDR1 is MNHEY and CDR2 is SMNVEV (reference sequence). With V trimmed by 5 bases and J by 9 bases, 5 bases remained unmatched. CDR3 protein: CASSLIAGVEQFF. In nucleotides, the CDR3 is TGTGCCAGCAGTCTCATAGCGGGAGTTGAGCAGTTCTTC.

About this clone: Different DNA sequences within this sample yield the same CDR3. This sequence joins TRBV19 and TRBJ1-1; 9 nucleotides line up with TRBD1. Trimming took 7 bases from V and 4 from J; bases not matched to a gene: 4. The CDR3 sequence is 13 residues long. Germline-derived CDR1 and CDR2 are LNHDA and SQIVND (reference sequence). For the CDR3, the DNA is TGTGCCAGTACCGCGACAGGGGGCACTGAAGCTTTCTTT. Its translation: CASTATGGTEAFF. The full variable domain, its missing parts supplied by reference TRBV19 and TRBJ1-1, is DGGITQSPKYLFRKEGQNVTLSCEQNLNHDAMYWYRQDPGQGLRLIYYSQIVNDFQKGDIAEGYSVSREKKESFPLTVTSAQKNPTAFYLCASTATGGTEAFFGQGTRLTVV.

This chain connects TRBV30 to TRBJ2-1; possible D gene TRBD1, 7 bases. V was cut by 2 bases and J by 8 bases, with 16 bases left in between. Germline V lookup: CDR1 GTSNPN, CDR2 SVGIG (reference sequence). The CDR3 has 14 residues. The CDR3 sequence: CAWSTGEASDEQFF. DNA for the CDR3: TGTGCCTGGAGTACAGGGGAGGCGTCTGATGAGCAGTTCTTC. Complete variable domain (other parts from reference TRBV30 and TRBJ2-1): SQTIHQWPATLVQPVGSPLSLECTVEGTSNPNLYWYRQAAGRGLQLLFYSVGIGQISSEVPQNLSASRPQDRQFILSSKKLLLSDSGFYLCAWSTGEASDEQFFGPGTRLTVL.

The CDR3 coding sequence is TGTGCCAGCAGCGCTGGAGGGGAGACCCAGTACTTC. This sequence encodes CASSAGGETQYF. The V call is TRBV7-3, the J call TRBJ2-5, with a possible D match to TRBD2 (6 bases). The CDR3 has 12 residues. CDR1 is SGHTA and CDR2 is FQGTGA in the germline V gene. V was trimmed by 5 bases and J by 5 bases, leaving 9 bases between them.

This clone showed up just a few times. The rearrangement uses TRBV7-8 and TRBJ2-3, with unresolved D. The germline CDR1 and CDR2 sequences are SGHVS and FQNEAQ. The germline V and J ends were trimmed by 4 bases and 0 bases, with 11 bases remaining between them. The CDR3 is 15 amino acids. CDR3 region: CASSSNRFSTDTQYF. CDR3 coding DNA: TGTGCCAGCAGCTCCAACCGGTTTAGCACAGATACGCAGTATTTT.

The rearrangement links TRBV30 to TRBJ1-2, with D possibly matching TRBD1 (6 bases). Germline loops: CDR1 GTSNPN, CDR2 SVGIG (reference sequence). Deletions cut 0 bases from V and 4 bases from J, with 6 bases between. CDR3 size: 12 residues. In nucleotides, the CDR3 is TGTGCCTGGAGTGTGGACAGCTATGGCTACACCTTC. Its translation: CAWSVDSYGYTF.

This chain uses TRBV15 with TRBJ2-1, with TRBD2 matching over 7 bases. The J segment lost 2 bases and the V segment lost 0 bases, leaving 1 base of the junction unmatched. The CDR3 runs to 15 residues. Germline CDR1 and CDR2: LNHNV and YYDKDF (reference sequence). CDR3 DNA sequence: TGTGCCACCAGCAGAGATCGGGGGGCCTACAATGAGCAGTTCTTC. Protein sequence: CATSRDRGAYNEQFF.

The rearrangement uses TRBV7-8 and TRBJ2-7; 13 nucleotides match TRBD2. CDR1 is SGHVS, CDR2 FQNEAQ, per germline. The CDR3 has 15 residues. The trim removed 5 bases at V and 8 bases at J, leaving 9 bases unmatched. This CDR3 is CASSTRLAGGPQQYF. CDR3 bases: TGTGCCAGCAGCACCCGACTAGCGGGAGGCCCACAGCAGTACTTC.

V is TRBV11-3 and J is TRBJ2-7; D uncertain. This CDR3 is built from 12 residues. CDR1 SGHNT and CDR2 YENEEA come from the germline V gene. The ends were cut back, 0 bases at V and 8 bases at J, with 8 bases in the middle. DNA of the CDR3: TGTGCCAGCAGCTTAGATAGAGGAAAGCAGTACTTC. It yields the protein CASSLDRGKQYF. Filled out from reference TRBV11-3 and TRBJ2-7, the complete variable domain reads EAGVVQSPRYKIIEKKQPVAFWCNPISGHNTLYWYLQNLGQGPELLIRYENEEAVDDSQLPKDRFSAERLKGVDSTLKIQPAELGDSAVYLCASSLDRGKQYFGPGTRLTVT.

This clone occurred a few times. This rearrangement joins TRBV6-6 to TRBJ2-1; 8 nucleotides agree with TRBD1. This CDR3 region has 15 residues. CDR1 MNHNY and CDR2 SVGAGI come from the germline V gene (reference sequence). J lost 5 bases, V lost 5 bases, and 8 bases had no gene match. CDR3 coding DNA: TGTGCCAGCAGTCTTCAGGGGGCGCACCACAATGAGCAGTTCTTC. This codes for CASSLQGAHHNEQFF.

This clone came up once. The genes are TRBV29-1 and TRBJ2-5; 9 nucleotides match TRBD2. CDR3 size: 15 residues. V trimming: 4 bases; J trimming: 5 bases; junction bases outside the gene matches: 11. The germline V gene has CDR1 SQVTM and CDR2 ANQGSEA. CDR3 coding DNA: TGCAGCGTTGTGGGGGTAGCGGGAGTGGTGGAGACCCAGTACTTC. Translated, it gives CSVVGVAGVVETQYF.

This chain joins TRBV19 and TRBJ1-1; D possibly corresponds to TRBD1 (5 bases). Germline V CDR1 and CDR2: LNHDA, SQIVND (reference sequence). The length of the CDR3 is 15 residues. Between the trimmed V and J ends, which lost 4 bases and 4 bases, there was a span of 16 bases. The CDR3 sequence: CASSTRDFAGTEAFF. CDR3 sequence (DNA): TGTGCCAGTAGTACTCGGGACTTCGCGGGCACTGAAGCTTTCTTT.

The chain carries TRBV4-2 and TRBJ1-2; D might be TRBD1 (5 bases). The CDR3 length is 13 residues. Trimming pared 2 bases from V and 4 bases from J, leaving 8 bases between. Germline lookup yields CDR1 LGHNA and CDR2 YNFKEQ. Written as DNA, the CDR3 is TGTGCCAGCAGCCAACGGGGGTTCTATGGCTACACCTTC. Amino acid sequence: CASSQRGFYGYTF.

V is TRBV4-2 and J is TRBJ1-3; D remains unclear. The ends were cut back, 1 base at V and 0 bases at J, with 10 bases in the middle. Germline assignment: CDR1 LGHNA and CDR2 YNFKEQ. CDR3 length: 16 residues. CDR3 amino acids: CASSQVGASSGNTIYF. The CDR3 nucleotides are TGTGCCAGCAGCCAAGTGGGAGCCAGCTCTGGAAACACCATATATTTT.

CDR3 loop: CASSLLGQDYGYTF. In DNA form, the CDR3 reads TGCGCCAGCAGCTTGTTGGGACAGGACTATGGCTACACCTTC. The rearrangement uses TRBV5-1 and TRBJ1-2; 8 bases fit TRBD1. The trim removed 1 base at V and 3 bases at J, leaving 2 bases unmatched. This CDR3 contains 14 residues. CDR1 and CDR2 (germline): SGHRS, YFSETQ.

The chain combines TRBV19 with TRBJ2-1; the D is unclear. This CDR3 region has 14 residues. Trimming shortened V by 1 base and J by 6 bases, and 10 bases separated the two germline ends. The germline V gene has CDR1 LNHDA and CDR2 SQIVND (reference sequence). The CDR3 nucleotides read TGTGCCAGTAGTATAGGACCCGCTAGCAATGAGCAGTTCTTC. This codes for CASSIGPASNEQFF.

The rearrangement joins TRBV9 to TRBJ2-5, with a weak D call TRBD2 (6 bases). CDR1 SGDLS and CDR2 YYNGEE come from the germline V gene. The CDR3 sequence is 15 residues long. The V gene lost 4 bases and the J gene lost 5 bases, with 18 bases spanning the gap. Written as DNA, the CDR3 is TGTGCCAGCAGCAGGGGCGGAGGGGATGGGGAGACCCAGTACTTC. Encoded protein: CASSRGGGDGETQYF.

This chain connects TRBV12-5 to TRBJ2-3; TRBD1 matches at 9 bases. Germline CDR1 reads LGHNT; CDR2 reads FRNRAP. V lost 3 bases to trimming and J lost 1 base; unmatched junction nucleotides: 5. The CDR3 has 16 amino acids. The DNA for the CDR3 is TGTGCTAGTGGTTTAGCGACAGGGGGGGGCACAGATACGCAGTATTTT. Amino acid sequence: CASGLATGGGTDTQYF.

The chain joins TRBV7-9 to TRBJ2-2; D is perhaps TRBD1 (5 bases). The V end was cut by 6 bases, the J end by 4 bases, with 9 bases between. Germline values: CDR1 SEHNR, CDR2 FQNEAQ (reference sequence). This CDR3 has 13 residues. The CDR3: CASSYDSTGELFF. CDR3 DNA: TGTGCCAGCAGTTACGACAGCACCGGGGAGCTGTTTTTT. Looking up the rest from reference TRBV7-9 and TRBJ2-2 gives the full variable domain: DTGVSQNPRHKITKRGQNVTFRCDPISEHNRLYWYRQTLGQGPEFLTYFQNEAQLEKSRLLSDRFSAERPKGSFSTLEIQRTEQGDSAMYLCASSYDSTGELFFGEGSRLTVL.

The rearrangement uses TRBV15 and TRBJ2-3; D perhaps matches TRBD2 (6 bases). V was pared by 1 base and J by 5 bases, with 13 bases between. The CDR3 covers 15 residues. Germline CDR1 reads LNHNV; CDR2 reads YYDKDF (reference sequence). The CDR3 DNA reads TGTGCCACCAGCAGAGCGCGGGGCGCAGAAGATACGCAGTATTTT. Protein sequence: CATSRARGAEDTQYF.

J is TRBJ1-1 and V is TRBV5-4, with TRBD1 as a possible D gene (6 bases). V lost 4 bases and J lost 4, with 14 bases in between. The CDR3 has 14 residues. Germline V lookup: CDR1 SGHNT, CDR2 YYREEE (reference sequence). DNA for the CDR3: TGTGCCAGCAGCACCACAGGGACCGGCACTGAAGCTTTCTTT. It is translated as CASSTTGTGTEAFF.

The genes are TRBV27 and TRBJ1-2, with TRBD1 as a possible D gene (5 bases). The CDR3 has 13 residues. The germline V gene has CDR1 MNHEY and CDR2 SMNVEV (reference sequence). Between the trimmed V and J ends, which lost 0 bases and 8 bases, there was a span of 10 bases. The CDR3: CASSLSGRLGYTF. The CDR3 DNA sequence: TGTGCCAGCAGTTTATCGGGGCGTCTGGGCTACACCTTC.

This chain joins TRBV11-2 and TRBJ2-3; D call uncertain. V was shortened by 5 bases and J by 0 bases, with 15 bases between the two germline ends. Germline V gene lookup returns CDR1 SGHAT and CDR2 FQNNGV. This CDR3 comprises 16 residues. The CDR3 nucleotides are TGTGCCAGCAGCCACAATGCCCAGACTAGCACAGATACGCAGTATTTT. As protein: CASSHNAQTSTDTQYF.

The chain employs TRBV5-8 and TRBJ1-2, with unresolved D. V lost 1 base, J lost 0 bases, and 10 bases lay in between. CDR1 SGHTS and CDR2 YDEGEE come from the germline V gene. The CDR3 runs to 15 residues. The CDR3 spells CASSLLSTTNYGYTF. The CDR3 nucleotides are TGTGCCAGCAGCTTGCTGAGCACCACTAACTATGGCTACACCTTC.

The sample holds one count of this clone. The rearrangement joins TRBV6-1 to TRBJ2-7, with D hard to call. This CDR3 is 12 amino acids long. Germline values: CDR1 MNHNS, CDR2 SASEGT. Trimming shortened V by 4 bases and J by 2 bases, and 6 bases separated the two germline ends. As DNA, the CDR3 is TGTGCCAGCAGTGTCACAGCCTACGAGCAGTACTTC. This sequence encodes CASSVTAYEQYF.

The CDR3 spells CASSAQRDSYEQYF. CDR3 DNA sequence: TGCGCCAGCAGTGCCCAGCGGGACTCCTACGAGCAGTACTTC. This chain joins TRBV10-1 and TRBJ2-7; 7 bases fit TRBD2. CDR1 is WNHNN and CDR2 is SYGVQD in the germline V gene (reference sequence). The CDR3 is made up of 14 amino acids. V lost 4 bases, J lost 0 bases, and 3 bases stayed unmatched.

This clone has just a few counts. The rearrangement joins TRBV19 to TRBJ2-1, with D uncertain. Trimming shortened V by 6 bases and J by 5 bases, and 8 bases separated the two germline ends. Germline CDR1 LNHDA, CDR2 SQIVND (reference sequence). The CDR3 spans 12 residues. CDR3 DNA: TGTGCCAGTAGCCCCGGTCACAATGAGCAGTTCTTC. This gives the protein CASSPGHNEQFF.

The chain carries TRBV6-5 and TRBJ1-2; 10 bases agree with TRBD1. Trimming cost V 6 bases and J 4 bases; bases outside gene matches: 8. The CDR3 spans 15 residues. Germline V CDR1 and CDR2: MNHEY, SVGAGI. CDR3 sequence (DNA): TGTGCCAGCAGAACTGTGGGACAGGGGACCTATGGCTACACCTTC. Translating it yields CASRTVGQGTYGYTF.